Presented here are 3 T cell receptor beta chains from one specimen sequenced in a study of blood T cell repertoires in COVID-19. TCRdb's copy holds only in-frame clones and misses some; the assay was immunoSEQ multiplex PCR. The data show 40,000 to 50,000 clones, with around 81% seen just once and about 40% held by the top ten. The sequenced sample was peripheral blood. These receptors came from a man aged 35-49 years with active or convalescent COVID-19.

The rearrangement links TRBV18 to TRBJ2-3; 14 bases are a match to TRBD2. V trimming: 3 bases; J trimming: 2 bases; junction bases outside the gene matches: 7. The CDR3 consists of 18 residues. Looked up from germline, CDR1 is KGHSH and CDR2 is LQKENI. The CDR3 region has the DNA TGTGCCAGCTCACCGGGACTAGCGGGAGAAAACCCCACAGATACGCAGTATTTT. It is translated as CASSPGLAGENPTDTQYF.

The V and J genes are TRBV5-1 and TRBJ1-1; 8 nucleotides line up with TRBD1. V dropped 2 bases and J dropped 10; count of bases not matched to a gene: 7. There are 13 residues in the CDR3. CDR1 and CDR2 from the germline V gene are SGHRS and YFSETQ. The CDR3 here is CASSLQGEMTAFF. The CDR3 DNA reads TGCGCCAGCAGCTTACAGGGGGAAATGACAGCTTTCTTT.

The genes are TRBV30 and TRBJ2-5; D is unresolved. The CDR3 runs to 11 residues. Trimming removed 5 bases from V and 5 bases from J, with 9 bases in between. Germline lookup yields CDR1 GTSNPN and CDR2 SVGIG (reference sequence). The CDR3 coding sequence is TGTGCCTGGGAACAGTGGGAGACCCAGTACTTC. It specifies CAWEQWETQYF.